The next 8 T cell receptor beta chains were all read from a single sample in a study of Ad26.COV2.S vaccination and SARS-CoV-2 variants. Treatment meaning: around 19 received Ad26.COV2.S at low or high dose, single or two shots; five or six received placebo; per-sample allocation not given. Day 63 after the first vaccine or placebo injection was the time point for sampling. Libraries were prepared by immunoSEQ multiplex PCR; TCRdb keeps only in-frame clonotypes and omits some of them. The sample carries about 350,000 clones, about 85% recorded once. The source was peripheral blood, collected in a trial of Ad26.COV2.S vaccine versus placebo. Receptor source: a person between 18 and 59 years old who received the Ad26.COV2.S COVID-19 vaccine or a placebo.

The J gene is TRBJ2-3, the V gene TRBV11-2; no reliable D call. Germline V gives CDR1 SGHAT, CDR2 FQNNGV. Between the trimmed V and J ends, which lost 3 bases and 3 bases, there was a span of 10 bases. The CDR3 contains 14 residues. CDR3 protein: CASSFPGETDTQYF. CDR3 nucleotides: TGTGCCAGCAGCTTTCCGGGTGAGACAGATACGCAGTATTTT.

CDR3 sequence: CSVEGQDNYGYTF. CDR3 DNA sequence: TGCAGCGTTGAGGGACAGGACAACTATGGCTACACCTTC. The chain employs TRBV29-1 and TRBJ1-2, with 8 bases matching TRBD1. Germline CDR1 is SQVTM and CDR2 is ANQGSEA. J gave up 2 bases and V 3 bases, and 2 bases lay outside the gene matches. This CDR3 comprises 13 residues. Supplemented by reference TRBV29-1 and TRBJ1-2, the full variable domain reads SAVISQKPSRDICQRGTSLTIQCQVDSQVTMMFWYRQQPGQSLTLIATANQGSEATYESGFVIDKFPISRPNLTFSTLTVSNMSPEDSSIYLCSVEGQDNYGYTFGSGTRLTVV.

The V gene is TRBV7-2, the J gene TRBJ2-7, with D possibly TRBD1 on 8 matching bases. Trimming pared 5 bases from V and 1 base from J, leaving 15 bases between. The V gene's germline CDR1 is SGHTA and CDR2 FQGNSA. The CDR3 totals 15 residues. This chain's CDR3 is CASSNTGGVSYEQYF. In DNA form, the CDR3 reads TGTGCCAGCAGCAACACAGGGGGGGTGTCCTACGAGCAGTACTTC.

This clone was counted between two and nine times. V usage is TRBV10-1 and J usage is TRBJ1-2; TRBD1 might be the D (5 bases). Germline-derived CDR1 and CDR2 are WNHNN and SYGVQD (reference sequence). The CDR3 is 14 amino acids. V shed 3 bases and J shed 2 bases, with 10 bases lying between them. CDR3: CASSEHRSNYGYTF. As DNA, the CDR3 is TGCGCCAGCAGTGAACACAGGAGCAACTATGGCTACACCTTC.

The CDR3, as DNA: TGTGCCACCCCAGAATATAGCGGGGGGCGGATCCCTTGGGATACGCAGTATTTT. Amino acids: CATPEYSGGRIPWDTQYF. V gene TRBV21-1 combines with J gene TRBJ2-3; TRBD2, as called in the table, went unchecked against the DNA. TRBV21-1 is marked as a pseudogene. The CDR3 has 18 amino acids.

The chain joins TRBV18 to TRBJ2-7; D might be TRBD1 (5 bases). This CDR3 is 14 amino acids long. Germline-derived CDR1 and CDR2 are KGHSH and LQKENI. Deletions cut 7 bases from V and 1 base from J, with 14 bases between. The CDR3: CASFQTAGSYEQYF. The CDR3 nucleotides read TGTGCCAGCTTTCAGACAGCAGGGTCCTACGAGCAGTACTTC.

Only one count was recorded for this clone. V gene TRBV2 combines with J gene TRBJ1-4; D call uncertain. The CDR3 runs to 16 residues. V was cut by 6 bases and J by 0 bases, with 14 bases left in between. The germline V gene has CDR1 SNHLY and CDR2 FYNNEI. The CDR3 DNA sequence: TGTGCCAGCAGGACACATTGGGGTGCAACTAATGAAAAACTGTTTTTT. Its protein product is CASRTHWGATNEKLFF.

The chain employs TRBV11-2 and TRBJ2-2, with 7 bases matching TRBD1. CDR3 length: 17 residues. CDR1 and CDR2 (germline): SGHAT, FQNNGV. V gave up 4 bases and J gave up 0 bases; unmatched junction bases: 8. CDR3 in amino acids: CASSSPRGPSNTGELFF. The DNA of the CDR3 is TGTGCCAGCAGCTCCCCGAGGGGGCCCTCGAACACCGGGGAGCTGTTTTTT.